This record looks at one TCR beta chain sequence and its context. This entry comes from a study of shared clonotypes between healthy human individuals. The CDR3 is 15 amino acids. Germline V gene data show CDR1 as MNHNS and CDR2 as SASEGT. V shed 7 bases and J shed 7 bases, with 23 bases lying between them. Naive CD8 cells lacked CD45RO, underwent positive selection for CCR7 and left out terminally differentiated effector memory CD45RA+ cells. Measured with immunoSEQ multiplex PCR; TCRdb has only the in-frame clones, and not every one. The data show about 2 million clones, about 95% seen once. The chain uses TRBV6-1 and TRBJ2-7; D is possibly TRBD2 (5 bases). The source is a man younger than 35 in good health. Sequenced sample: naive CD8+ T cells sorted from blood. The CDR3 region has the DNA TGTGCCAGCATTAAACTAGTGGGGTTGATTGAGGAGCAGTACTTC. This codes for CASIKLVGLIEEQYF.